A selection of T cell receptor beta chains follows, all from one sample in a study of a mutant IDH1 vaccine in newly diagnosed glioma. For these receptors, no antigen is known. The table came from immunoSEQ multiplex PCR; TCRdb's copy has only in-frame clones and leaves some out. The data hold more than 35,000 clones, with 75% observed a single time. The sample was PBMCs, taken from a glioma patient whose treatment included an IDH1 peptide vaccine. These TCRs come from a man aged 35-49 years with glioma. CDR3s include the opening cysteine and the closing phenylalanine or tryptophan. D genes are given only for firm matches. Size is omitted from some rows. Given values are once, few, many or a class for expanded clones.

D,size,V,J,DNA,CDR3
NA,few,TRBV7-6,TRBJ1-5,TGTGCCAGCAGCCCAGAGGCCAGGGATCTCAATCAGCCCCAGCATTTT,CASSPEARDLNQPQHF
NA,NA,TRBV9,TRBJ2-3,TGTGCCAGCAGCGTAGGCGCAGGGGGCACAGATACGCAGTATTTT,CASSVGAGGTDTQYF
TRBD1,NA,TRBV6-5,TRBJ1-2,TGTGCCAGCAGTTACTCGACAGGGAACTATGGCTACACCTTC,CASSYSTGNYGYTF
NA,NA,TRBV13,TRBJ2-2,TGTGCCAGCAGCCGCCGGGACTTCAACACCGGGGAGCTGTTTTTT,CASSRRDFNTGELFF
NA,NA,TRBV19,TRBJ1-1,TGTGCCAGTAGCCTACAGGGCGACACTGAAGCTTTCTTT,CASSLQGDTEAFF
TRBD1,NA,TRBV11-2,TRBJ2-5,TGTGCCAGCAGCCGGGACAGAAAGGAGACCCAGTACTTC,CASSRDRKETQYF
TRBD1,NA,TRBV18,TRBJ1-5,TGTGCCAGCTCACCCCCAACAGGGGCGAATCAGCCCCAGCATTTT,CASSPPTGANQPQHF
NA,few,TRBV6-6,TRBJ1-5,TGTGCCAGCAGTTACACGGGACTGAGCAATCAGCCCCAGCATTTT,CASSYTGLSNQPQHF
NA,NA,TRBV28,TRBJ1-2,TGTGCCAGCATAGTTCAGGGGAACACCTATGGCTACACCTTC,CASIVQGNTYGYTF
NA,NA,TRBV7-2,TRBJ1-1,TGTGCCAGCAGCTTAGGGGGGAGTAGCACTGAAGCTTTCTTT,CASSLGGSSTEAFF
NA,NA,TRBV7-6,TRBJ2-6,TGTGCCAGCAGCTCCAGTCCCAGCTCTGGGGCCAACGTCCTGACTTTC,CASSSSPSSGANVLTF
TRBD1,NA,TRBV6-5,TRBJ1-4,TGTGCCAGCAGTTCCTATACAGGGGACCGTGGAAAACTGTTTTTT,CASSSYTGDRGKLFF
NA,NA,TRBV5-1,TRBJ1-1,TGCGCCAGCAGCTCGCAGACCGGGACACCTGAAGCTTTCTTT,CASSSQTGTPEAFF
NA,NA,TRBV19,TRBJ2-7,TGTGCCAGTAGTATGGGGGGGGCGTCCTACGAGCAGTACTTC,CASSMGGASYEQYF
TRBD2,NA,TRBV11-3,TRBJ2-2,TGTGCCAGCAGCCCCACCTTTTCGGGAGGCTATTCCGGGGAGCTGTTTTTT,CASSPTFSGGYSGELFF
TRBD1,NA,TRBV19,TRBJ1-1,TGTGCCAGTAGTAACCGGGACAGGAGTTATGAAGCTTTCTTT,CASSNRDRSYEAFF